These T cell receptor beta chains were read from a single sample in a study of cytomegalovirus exposure and HLA in healthy donors. Using immunoSEQ multiplex PCR, the repertoire was profiled, and TCRdb retains in-frame clones only, with some absent. The table has roughly 300,000 clones, around 86% seen once. The material sequenced was PBMCs. The source is a man in his forties in good health and CMV-seropositive. CDR3s leave out the opening cysteine and the closing phenylalanine or tryptophan. Clone size is stated in some rows and not others, as once, few, many or a class when expanded.

clone size,V gene,J gene,CDR3 protein
NA,TRBV7-9,TRBJ1-4,ASSLEGRWNNEKLF
NA,TRBV4-1,TRBJ2-1,ASSQVLLAGGSF
NA,TRBV4-1,TRBJ1-6,ASSHPWDSSSYNSPLH
NA,TRBV7-9,TRBJ2-7,ASSPPEAVYEQY
NA,TRBV27,TRBJ1-1,ASSLGGTGYTEAF
NA,TRBV29-1,TRBJ2-2,SVTGGTGELF
NA,TRBV19,TRBJ2-2,ASSPRTSGRTGELF
NA,TRBV18,TRBJ2-3,ASSRLAELSTDTQY
once,TRBV5-1,TRBJ2-7,ASSPDRSYYEQY
once,TRBV7-3,TRBJ2-3,ASSLAREPISTDTQY
once,TRBV29-1,TRBJ2-1,SVLDGQGTYNEQF
few,TRBV5-1,TRBJ1-5,ASSWTGRDQPQH
NA,TRBV2,TRBJ1-5,ASSEEAQGQPQH
NA,TRBV18,TRBJ2-1,ASSGTNQYNEQF
NA,TRBV28,TRBJ2-5,ASSLLGVQETQY
NA,TRBV27,TRBJ1-2,ASSSRDRGRANYGYT
NA,TRBV5-1,TRBJ1-2,ASSLNQGNYGYT
NA,TRBV30,TRBJ1-2,AWSVLYGYT
NA,TRBV28,TRBJ2-7,ASRRQGPYEQY
once,TRBV28,TRBJ2-7,ASSLGAGLGYEQY
few,TRBV6-5,TRBJ2-7,ASSYDPYPSYEQY
few,TRBV28,TRBJ1-5,ASRETGFQPQH
NA,TRBV18,TRBJ2-7,ASSPPSSPYEQY
NA,TRBV19,TRBJ1-1,ASIVTGQTEAF
NA,TRBV7-8,TRBJ2-1,ASSFPGLAGDNEQF
NA,TRBV6-1,TRBJ1-1,ASSGQRDTEAF
NA,TRBV6-5,TRBJ1-4,ASSYWGQRNEKLF